The next 16 T cell receptor beta chains were all read from a single sample in a study of blood T cells in healthy people across ages. A second PCR, run for about 6 to 12 cycles, used a sample-barcoded 5' primer plus a J-beta primer mix. From the 5' RACE reads, TCRdb called clonotypes with MiXCR, one entry per CDR3 protein. The repertoire holds fewer than 750,000 distinct CDR3 sequences, with 45% to 55% as singletons. Sequencing input: blood. Receptor source: an elderly man in good health.

A note on this clonotype: This may be a read error, as it is one base from a much larger clone. The chain combines TRBV6-2 or TRBV6-3 with TRBJ2-6; TRBD1 agrees at 8 bases. The CDR3 length is 16 residues. V trimming: 8 bases; J trimming: 2 bases; junction bases outside the gene matches: 8. The V gene's germline CDR1 is MNHEY and CDR2 SVGEGT. The CDR3: CASGRQGRPGANVLTF. For the CDR3, the DNA is TGTGCCAGCGGTCGACAGGGGCGGCCTGGGGCCAACGTCCTGACTTTC.

The chain has TRBV24-1 and TRBJ2-7, with 7 nucleotides matching TRBD2. Per the germline V gene, CDR1 is KGHDR and CDR2 is SFDVKD. The V segment lost 6 bases and the J segment 11 bases; nucleotides outside the gene matches: 9. The CDR3 totals 12 residues. The CDR3 bases are TGTGCCACCAGTCAAACCGGGACTAACAAGTACTTC. Its protein product is CATSQTGTNKYF.

This clonotype showed up just a few times. This chain links TRBV9 with TRBJ1-1; 8 bases are a match to TRBD1. Germline-derived CDR1 and CDR2 are SGDLS and YYNGEE. V lost 3 bases, J lost 7 bases, and 11 bases stayed unmatched. The CDR3 covers 15 residues. CDR3 in DNA: TGTGCCAGCAGCGCAGATCCGGGACAGGCGATTGAAGCTTTCTTT. Encoded protein: CASSADPGQAIEAFF.

V is TRBV20-1 and J is TRBJ2-1; 7 bases map to TRBD1. The V segment lost 6 bases and the J segment 9 bases; nucleotides outside the gene matches: 11. This CDR3 region has 13 residues. Germline assignment: CDR1 DFQATT and CDR2 SNEGSKA (reference sequence). The CDR3 DNA is TGCAGTGCGACTGACAGGGTGAGAGGTGAGCAGTTCTTC. Translation: CSATDRVRGEQFF.

This chain connects TRBV29-1 to TRBJ2-1; D possibly corresponds to TRBD1 (6 bases). Germline V lookup: CDR1 SQVTM, CDR2 ANQGSEA. The ends were cut back, 3 bases at V and 2 bases at J, with 11 bases in the middle. This CDR3 has 14 residues. The CDR3 sequence is CSVDPRGAYNEQFF. CDR3 sequence (DNA): TGCAGCGTTGATCCCAGGGGTGCCTACAATGAGCAGTTCTTC.

This clonotype was counted at least ten times. The chain recombines TRBV27 with TRBJ2-6; D not certain. Per germline, CDR1 MNHEY and CDR2 SMNVEV (reference sequence). CDR3 size: 15 residues. Trimming cost V 6 bases and J 0 bases, with 9 bases left between them. CDR3 sequence reads: CASRREVSGANVLTF. The CDR3 DNA sequence: TGTGCCAGCAGACGTGAGGTCTCTGGGGCCAACGTCCTGACTTTC.

J is TRBJ2-4 and V is TRBV27; tentative D call: TRBD2 (6 bases). The CDR3 contains 14 residues. Looked up from germline, CDR1 is MNHEY and CDR2 is SMNVEV (reference sequence). The V and J ends lost 0 bases and 13 bases respectively, with 16 bases between them. Written as DNA, the CDR3 is TGTGCCAGCAGTTTATCAGGTGGCCCGGGGGAGCAGTACTTC. Residues: CASSLSGGPGEQYF.

This chain connects TRBV7-2 to TRBJ2-7; TRBD2 might be the D (6 bases). This CDR3 has 16 residues. Between the trimmed V and J ends, which lost 1 base and 6 bases, there was a span of 19 bases. Germline loops: CDR1 SGHTA, CDR2 FQGNSA. The CDR3 coding sequence is TGTGCCAGCAGCTTAGGCCGGGGGTGGGAGTCTGCCGAGCAGTACTTC. As protein: CASSLGRGWESAEQYF.

This clonotype was recorded only once. The CDR3 here is CASSPVEVAMGTQYF. The CDR3 nucleotides read TGTGCCAGCTCACCTGTTGAGGTCGCGATGGGTACGCAGTATTTT. The rearrangement uses TRBV18 and TRBJ2-3; D call uncertain. Trimming removed 3 bases at V and 8 bases at J, with 18 bases between. Per germline, CDR1 KGHSH and CDR2 LQKENI. The CDR3 has 15 amino acids. Drawing the rest from reference TRBV18 and TRBJ2-3, the complete variable domain is NAGVMQNPRHLVRRRGQEARLRCSPMKGHSHVYWYRQLPEEGLKFMVYLQKENIIDESGMPKERFSAEFPKEGPSILRIQQVVRGDSAAYFCASSPVEVAMGTQYFGPGTRLTVL.

With regard to this clonotype: Given a much more abundant clone one base away, this may be a read error. The chain has TRBV29-1 and TRBJ2-1, with D possibly being TRBD1 (5 bases). TRBJ2-7 matches the DNA end more closely, so the J call is doubtful. The CDR3 spans 15 residues. Germline CDR1 is SQVTM and CDR2 is ANQGSEA. The CDR3 sequence is CSVVGDRSSYNEQYF. CDR3 in DNA: TGCAGCGTTGTGGGTGACAGAAGCTCCTACAATGAGCAGTACTTC.

This chain joins TRBV27 and TRBJ2-6, with D unclear. The V and J ends lost 1 base and 4 bases respectively, with 8 bases between them. The CDR3 contains 15 residues. Germline V gene lookup returns CDR1 MNHEY and CDR2 SMNVEV (reference sequence). CDR3 residues: CASSLLHQGANVLTF. As DNA, the CDR3 is TGTGCCAGCAGTTTATTACATCAGGGGGCCAACGTCCTGACTTTC.

This clonotype has just a few counts. V and J are TRBV7-2 and TRBJ1-2; D call uncertain. Per germline, CDR1 SGHTA and CDR2 FQGNSA. This CDR3 is built from 16 residues. V shed 0 bases and J shed 4 bases, with 15 bases lying between them. The CDR3 here is CASSLAPATASYGYTF. In DNA form, the CDR3 reads TGTGCCAGCAGCTTAGCGCCGGCGACGGCGAGCTATGGCTACACCTTC.

This sequence joins TRBV2 and TRBJ2-5; no definite D call. The DNA end favors TRBJ2-7, so the J call may be wrong. Germline values: CDR1 SNHLY, CDR2 FYNNEI. This CDR3 has 11 amino acids. The CDR3 sequence is CASKEAYEQYF. As DNA, the CDR3 is TGTGCCAGCAAGGAAGCCTACGAGCAGTACTTC.

The J gene is TRBJ1-6, the V gene TRBV7-2; D may be TRBD1 (6 bases). V was pared by 2 bases and J by 5 bases, with 10 bases between. This CDR3 is 15 amino acids long. The V gene's germline CDR1 is SGHTA and CDR2 FQGNSA. This CDR3 is CASSLSQGHNSPLHF. CDR3 in DNA: TGTGCCAGCAGCTTATCGCAGGGGCATAATTCACCCCTCCACTTT.

This clonotype was picked up a small number of times. V gene TRBV20-1 combines with J gene TRBJ2-7; 10 bases are a match to TRBD1. The ends lost 6 bases at V and 2 bases at J; junction bases unmatched: 4. Germline assignment: CDR1 DFQATT and CDR2 SNEGSKA (reference sequence). This CDR3 spans 13 amino acids. Here the CDR3 reads CSASGTGAYEQYF. In DNA form, the CDR3 reads TGCAGTGCGTCCGGGACAGGGGCCTACGAGCAGTACTTC.

This clonotype was counted only a few times. The chain uses TRBV6-6 and TRBJ2-3, with D unclear. Germline V gene lookup returns CDR1 MNHNY and CDR2 SVGAGI (reference sequence). The germline V and J ends were trimmed by 0 bases and 4 bases, with 8 bases remaining between them. This CDR3 has 14 residues. CDR3 sequence reads: CASSYSSVPDTQYF. The CDR3 DNA is TGTGCCAGCAGTTACTCGTCAGTTCCAGATACGCAGTATTTT.